There are a few counts of the clone carrying this T cell receptor (beta chain). What it recognizes is unknown. All gene names here are mouse names. The read finishes 4 residues shy of the CDR3 end, and the germline J gene is used to complete it. The CDR3 runs 14 residues. Between the trimmed V and J ends, which lost 3 bases and 3 bases, there was a span of 9 bases. The germline CDR1 and CDR2 sequences are LGHNA and YNLKQL (reference sequence). The sample is drawn from a study of CD8+ T cells in alopecia areata. The pooled cutaneous lymph node cells were sorted using several markers (CD4, CD8alpha, NKG2D, NKG2ACE and others). General observations from the study: Lesional scalp displayed greater clonality than normal scalp, most notably in alopecia totalis/universalis.

Isolated RNA was reverse transcribed into cDNA used as the sequencing template. The assay was immunoSEQ multiplex PCR, and TCRdb's table has in-frame clones only and misses some. The sample includes 200,000 to 300,000 clones, none of them occurring once. What was sequenced was CD4+ T cells sorted from a lymph node. The chain couples TRBV5 to TRBJ2-1; D not resolved. The source of this sequence is a C3H/HeJ mouse with alopecia areata. The mouse strain carries the MHC haplotype H2-k. The sequenced part of the CDR3 DNA is TGTGCCAGCAGCCACGACAAGACCTATGCT. The encoded protein is CASSHDKTYA. From start to end, the CDR3 is CASSHDKTYAEQFF.